These 10 T cell receptor beta chains came from one sample sequenced in a study of OX40 agonist ivuxolimab in advanced cancers. Profiling relied on immunoSEQ multiplex PCR, and the TCRdb table lists in-frame clones only, not all of them. Here the sample spans about 70,000 clones, 70% to 90% being singletons. The specimen was CD4+ or CD8+ T cells sorted from blood, collected in a trial of the OX40 agonist ivuxolimab. These TCRs come from an adult with an advanced solid tumor such as melanoma, head and neck, liver or kidney cancer.

This chain links TRBV28 with TRBJ1-1; D might be TRBD1 (5 bases). This CDR3 spans 14 amino acids. The V end lost 5 bases, the J end lost 5 bases, and 15 bases lay between the germline ends. Germline values: CDR1 MDHEN, CDR2 SYDVKM. In DNA form, the CDR3 reads TGTGCCAGCAGTCGAGTAGGGGTTGAAACTGAAGCTTTCTTT. It specifies CASSRVGVETEAFF.

This chain uses TRBV6-1 with TRBJ1-2, with 7 bases fitting TRBD1. This CDR3 contains 15 residues. V lost 7 bases and J lost 4; bases outside the gene matches: 12. Germline V lookup: CDR1 MNHNS, CDR2 SASEGT. DNA for the CDR3: TGTGCCAGCATTCTGACCCGGGACAGCCCCTATGGCTACACCTTC. Protein: CASILTRDSPYGYTF.

The gene calls are TRBV5-8 and TRBJ2-4; D perhaps matches TRBD1 (5 bases). Deletions cut 8 bases from V and 1 base from J, with 22 bases between. This CDR3 spans 17 amino acids. CDR1 and CDR2 from the germline V gene are SGHTS and YDEGEE. CDR3 in amino acids: CASPPHLGAPAKNIQYF. CDR3 nucleotide sequence: TGTGCCAGTCCCCCCCACCTTGGGGCCCCTGCCAAAAACATTCAGTACTTC.

The genes are TRBV29-1 and TRBJ2-5; D unresolved. This CDR3 is built from 11 residues. Trimming removed 6 bases at V and 5 bases at J, with 10 bases between. Germline V CDR1 and CDR2: SQVTM, ANQGSEA. In DNA, the CDR3 is TGCAGCGTCGGATTCGGGGAGACCCAGTACTTC. The encoded protein is CSVGFGETQYF.

The chain couples TRBV6-5 to TRBJ2-7, with 9 nucleotides matching TRBD1. CDR3 size: 14 residues. V lost 5 bases to trimming and J lost 5 bases; unmatched junction nucleotides: 7. Per the germline V gene, CDR1 is MNHEY and CDR2 is SVGAGI. CDR3 amino acids: CASSKDRGGNEQYF. Written as DNA, the CDR3 is TGTGCCAGCAGTAAGGACAGGGGAGGGAACGAGCAGTACTTC.

This chain connects TRBV19 to TRBJ2-1, with 9 bases that match TRBD2. Germline V gene sequence: CDR1 LNHDA, CDR2 SQIVND (reference sequence). This CDR3 has 15 amino acids. V gave up 2 bases and J gave up 8 bases; unmatched junction bases: 7. CDR3 in DNA: TGTGCCAGTAGTATATCGGGCGGGGGGGCCGATGAGCAGTTCTTC. It specifies CASSISGGGADEQFF.

The chain joins TRBV13 to TRBJ1-1, with D tentatively TRBD1 (6 bases). The V end lost 3 bases, the J end lost 9 bases, and 11 bases lay between the germline ends. Per the germline V gene, CDR1 is PRHDT and CDR2 is FYEKMQ (reference sequence). The CDR3 totals 12 residues. In DNA, the CDR3 is TGTGCCAGCAGCTTTCAGGGGTCCAAAGCTTTCTTT. It is translated as CASSFQGSKAFF.

J is TRBJ1-1 and V is TRBV5-1, with 10 nucleotides matching TRBD1. CDR1 and CDR2 (germline): SGHRS, YFSETQ. After removal of 0 bases from V and 1 base from J, the junction contained 3 bases not matched to a gene. This CDR3 comprises 16 residues. The CDR3, as DNA: TGCGCCAGCAGCTTGGTGGGACAGGGGCAGAACACTGAAGCTTTCTTT. Its translation: CASSLVGQGQNTEAFF.

This sequence joins TRBV6-6 and TRBJ1-4, with TRBD1 matching 7 bases. The junction had 10 bases not matched to a gene; V was cut back by 5 bases and J by 7 bases. CDR1 and CDR2 from the germline V gene are MNHNY and SVGAGI (reference sequence). The CDR3 spans 15 residues. The CDR3 region is CASSGRDSSSEKLFF. DNA for the CDR3: TGTGCCAGCAGTGGCCGGGACAGCTCGTCTGAAAAACTGTTTTTT.

V is TRBV7-2 and J is TRBJ2-3; D might be TRBD1 or TRBD2, each matching 5 bases. The germline CDR1 and CDR2 sequences are SGHTA and FQGNSA. The CDR3 length is 13 residues. Between the trimmed V and J ends, which lost 4 bases and 6 bases, there was a span of 11 bases. CDR3 nucleotide sequence: TGTGCCAGCAGCTCATCGGGGACCGATACGCAGTATTTT. It codes for CASSSSGTDTQYF.